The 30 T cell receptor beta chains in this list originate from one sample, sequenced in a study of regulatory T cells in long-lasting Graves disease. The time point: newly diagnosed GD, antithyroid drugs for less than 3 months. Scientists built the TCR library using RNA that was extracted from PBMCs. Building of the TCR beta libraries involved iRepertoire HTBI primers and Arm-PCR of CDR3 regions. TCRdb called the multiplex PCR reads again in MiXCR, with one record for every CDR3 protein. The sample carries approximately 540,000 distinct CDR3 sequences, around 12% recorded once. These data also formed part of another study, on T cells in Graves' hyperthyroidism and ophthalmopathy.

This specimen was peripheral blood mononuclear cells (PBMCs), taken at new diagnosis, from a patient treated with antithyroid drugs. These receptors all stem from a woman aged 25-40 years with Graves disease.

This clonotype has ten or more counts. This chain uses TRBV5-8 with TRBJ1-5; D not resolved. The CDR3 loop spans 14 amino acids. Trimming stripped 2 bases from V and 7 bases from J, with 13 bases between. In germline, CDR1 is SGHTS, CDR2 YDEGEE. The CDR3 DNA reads TGTGCCAGCAGCTTATGGGGAGTGGGACAGCCCCAGCATTTT. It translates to CASSLWGVGQPQHF.

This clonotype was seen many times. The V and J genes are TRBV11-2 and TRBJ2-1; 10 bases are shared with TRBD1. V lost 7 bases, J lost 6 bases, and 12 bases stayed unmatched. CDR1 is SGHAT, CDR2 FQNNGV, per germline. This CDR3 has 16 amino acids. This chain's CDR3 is CASTLTSGTGVNEQFF. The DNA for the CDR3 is TGTGCCAGCACCTTGACCTCCGGGACAGGGGTCAATGAGCAGTTCTTC.

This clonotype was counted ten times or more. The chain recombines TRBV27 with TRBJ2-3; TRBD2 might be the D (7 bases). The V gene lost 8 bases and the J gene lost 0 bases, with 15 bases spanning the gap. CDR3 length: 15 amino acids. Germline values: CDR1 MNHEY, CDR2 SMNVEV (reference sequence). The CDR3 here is CASFAAGASTDTQYF. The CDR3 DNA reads TGTGCCAGCTTTGCGGCGGGGGCTAGCACAGATACGCAGTATTTT.

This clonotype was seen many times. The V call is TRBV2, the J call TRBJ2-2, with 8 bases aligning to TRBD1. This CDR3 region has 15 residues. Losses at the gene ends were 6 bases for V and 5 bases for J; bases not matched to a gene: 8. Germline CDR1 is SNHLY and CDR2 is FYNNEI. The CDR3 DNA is TGTGCCAGCAGCGGACAGGGCCCGAGGACCGGGGAGCTGTTTTTT. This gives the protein CASSGQGPRTGELFF.

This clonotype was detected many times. DNA of the CDR3: TGTGCCAGCAGTTTTAGGGGACAGATGAACACTGAAGCTTTCTTT. This gives the protein CASSFRGQMNTEAFF. The chain has TRBV28 and TRBJ1-1; 7 bases align to TRBD1. The CDR3 is made up of 15 amino acids. The germline V gene encodes CDR1 MDHEN and CDR2 SYDVKM. The V and J ends lost 3 bases and 0 bases, in that order; junction bases with no gene match: 4.

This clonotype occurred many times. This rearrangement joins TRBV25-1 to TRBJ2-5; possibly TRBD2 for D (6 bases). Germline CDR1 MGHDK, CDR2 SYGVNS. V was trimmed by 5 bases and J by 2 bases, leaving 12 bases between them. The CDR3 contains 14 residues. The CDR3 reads CASSLGGPQETQYF. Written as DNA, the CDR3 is TGTGCCAGCAGTTTGGGGGGACCTCAAGAGACCCAGTACTTC.

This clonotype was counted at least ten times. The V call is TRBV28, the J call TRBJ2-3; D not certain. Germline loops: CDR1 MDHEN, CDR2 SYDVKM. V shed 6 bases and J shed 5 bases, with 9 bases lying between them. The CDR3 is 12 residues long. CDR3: CASRNLGDTQYF. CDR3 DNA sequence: TGTGCCAGCAGGAATCTAGGAGATACGCAGTATTTT. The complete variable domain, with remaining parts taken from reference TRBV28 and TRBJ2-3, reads DVKVTQSSRYLVKRTGEKVFLECVQDMDHENMFWYRQDPGLGLRLIYFSYDVKMKEKGDIPEGYSVSREKKERFSLILESASTNQTSMYLCASRNLGDTQYFGPGTRLTVL.

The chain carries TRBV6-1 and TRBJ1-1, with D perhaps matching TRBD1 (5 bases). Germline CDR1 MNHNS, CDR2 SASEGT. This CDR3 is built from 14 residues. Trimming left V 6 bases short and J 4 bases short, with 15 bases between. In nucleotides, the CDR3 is TGTGCCAGCAGAAAGGGACCATCTAGCACTGAAGCTTTCTTT. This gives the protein CASRKGPSSTEAFF.

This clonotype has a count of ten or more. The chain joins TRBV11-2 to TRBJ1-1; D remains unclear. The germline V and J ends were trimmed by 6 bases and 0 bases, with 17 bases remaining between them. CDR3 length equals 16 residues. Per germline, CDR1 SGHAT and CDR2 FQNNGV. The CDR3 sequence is CASREGYGLMNTEAFF. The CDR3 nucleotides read TGTGCCAGCAGGGAAGGGTATGGCCTCATGAACACTGAAGCTTTCTTT.

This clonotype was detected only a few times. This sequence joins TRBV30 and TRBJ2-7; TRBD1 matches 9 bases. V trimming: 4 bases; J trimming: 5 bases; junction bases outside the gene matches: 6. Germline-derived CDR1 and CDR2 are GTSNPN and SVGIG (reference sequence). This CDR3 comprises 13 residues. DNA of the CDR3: TGTGCCTGGACGGGACAGGGTTTTAACGAGCAGTACTTC. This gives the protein CAWTGQGFNEQYF.

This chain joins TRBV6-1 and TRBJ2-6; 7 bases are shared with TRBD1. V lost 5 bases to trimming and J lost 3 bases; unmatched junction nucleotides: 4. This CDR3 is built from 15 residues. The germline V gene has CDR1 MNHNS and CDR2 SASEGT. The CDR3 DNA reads TGTGCCAGCAGTATGACAGGGAGTGGGGCCAACGTCCTGACTTTC. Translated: CASSMTGSGANVLTF.

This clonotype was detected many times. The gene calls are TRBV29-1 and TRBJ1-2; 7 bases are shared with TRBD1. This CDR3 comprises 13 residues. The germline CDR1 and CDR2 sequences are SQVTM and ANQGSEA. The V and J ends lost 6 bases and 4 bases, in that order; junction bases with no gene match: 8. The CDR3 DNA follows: TGCAGCGTGGCCGGGACAGCCGGCTATGGCTACACCTTC. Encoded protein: CSVAGTAGYGYTF. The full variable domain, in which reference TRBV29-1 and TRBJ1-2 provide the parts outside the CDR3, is SAVISQKPSRDICQRGTSLTIQCQVDSQVTMMFWYRQQPGQSLTLIATANQGSEATYESGFVIDKFPISRPNLTFSTLTVSNMSPEDSSIYLCSVAGTAGYGYTFGSGTRLTVV.

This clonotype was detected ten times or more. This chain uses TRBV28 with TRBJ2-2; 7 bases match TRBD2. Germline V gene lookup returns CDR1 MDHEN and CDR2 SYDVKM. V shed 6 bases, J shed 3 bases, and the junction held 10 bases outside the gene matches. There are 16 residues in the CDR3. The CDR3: CASSLHGGRDTGELFF. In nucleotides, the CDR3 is TGTGCCAGCAGCCTCCATGGGGGGAGGGACACCGGGGAGCTGTTTTTT.

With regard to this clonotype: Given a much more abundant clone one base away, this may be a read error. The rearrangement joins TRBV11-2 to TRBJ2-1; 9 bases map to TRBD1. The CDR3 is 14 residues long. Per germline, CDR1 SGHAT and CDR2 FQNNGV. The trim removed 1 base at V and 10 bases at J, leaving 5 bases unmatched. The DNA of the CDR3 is TGTGCCAGCAGCTTAGTAACAGGGGGCTACGAGCAGTTCTTC. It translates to CASSLVTGGYEQFF.

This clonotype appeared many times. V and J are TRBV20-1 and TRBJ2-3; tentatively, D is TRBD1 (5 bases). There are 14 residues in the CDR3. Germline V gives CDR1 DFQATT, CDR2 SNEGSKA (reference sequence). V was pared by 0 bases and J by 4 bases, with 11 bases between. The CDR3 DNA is TGCAGTGCTAGAGATCGCTCAGGGCCAGATACGCAGTATTTT. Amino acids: CSARDRSGPDTQYF.

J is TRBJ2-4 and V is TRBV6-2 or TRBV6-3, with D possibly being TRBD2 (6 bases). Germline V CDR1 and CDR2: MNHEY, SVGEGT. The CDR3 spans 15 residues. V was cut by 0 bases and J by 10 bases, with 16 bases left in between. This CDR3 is CASSYSHVTSGIQYF. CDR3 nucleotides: TGTGCCAGCAGTTACTCGCACGTGACTAGTGGAATTCAGTACTTC.

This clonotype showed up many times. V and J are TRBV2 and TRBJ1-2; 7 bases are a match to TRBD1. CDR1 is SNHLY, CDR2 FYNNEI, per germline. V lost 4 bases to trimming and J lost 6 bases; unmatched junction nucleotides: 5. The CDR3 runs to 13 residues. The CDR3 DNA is TGTGCCAGCAGTGTGGAGACAGGGAATGGCTACACCTTC. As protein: CASSVETGNGYTF.

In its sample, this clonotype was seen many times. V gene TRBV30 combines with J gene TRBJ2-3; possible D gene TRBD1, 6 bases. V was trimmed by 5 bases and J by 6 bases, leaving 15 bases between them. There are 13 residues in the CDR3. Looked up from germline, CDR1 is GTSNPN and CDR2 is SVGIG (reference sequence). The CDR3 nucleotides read TGTGCCTGGGTCGGTTCAGGGGCGGATACGCAGTATTTT. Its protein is CAWVGSGADTQYF.

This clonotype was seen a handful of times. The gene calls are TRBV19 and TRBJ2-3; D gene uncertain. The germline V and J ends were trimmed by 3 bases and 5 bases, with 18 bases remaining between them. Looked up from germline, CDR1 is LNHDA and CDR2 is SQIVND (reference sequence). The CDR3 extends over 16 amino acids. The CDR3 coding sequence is TGTGCCAGTAGTATCAACACCGGACCTGGGGTAGATACGCAGTATTTT. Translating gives CASSINTGPGVDTQYF.

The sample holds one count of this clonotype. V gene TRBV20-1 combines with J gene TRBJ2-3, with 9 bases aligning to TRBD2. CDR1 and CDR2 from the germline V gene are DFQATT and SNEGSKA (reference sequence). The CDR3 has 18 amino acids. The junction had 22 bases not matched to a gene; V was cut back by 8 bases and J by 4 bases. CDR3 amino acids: CSSSPGLAGSRHPDTQYF. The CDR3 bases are TGCAGTAGCTCCCCGGGGCTAGCGGGATCCCGCCACCCAGATACGCAGTATTTT.

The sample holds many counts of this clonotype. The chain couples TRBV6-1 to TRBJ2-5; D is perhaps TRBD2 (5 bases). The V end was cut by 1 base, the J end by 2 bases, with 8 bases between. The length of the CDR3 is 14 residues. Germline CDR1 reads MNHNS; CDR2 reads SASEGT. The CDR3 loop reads CASSEGSGQETQYF. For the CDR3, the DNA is TGTGCCAGCAGTGAAGGATCGGGACAAGAGACCCAGTACTTC.

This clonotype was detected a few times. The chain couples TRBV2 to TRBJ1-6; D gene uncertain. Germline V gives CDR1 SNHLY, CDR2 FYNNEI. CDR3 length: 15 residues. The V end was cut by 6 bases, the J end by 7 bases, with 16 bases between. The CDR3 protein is CASRPLARRNSPLHF. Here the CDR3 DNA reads TGTGCCAGCAGGCCCTTGGCGAGGAGGAATTCACCCCTCCACTTT.

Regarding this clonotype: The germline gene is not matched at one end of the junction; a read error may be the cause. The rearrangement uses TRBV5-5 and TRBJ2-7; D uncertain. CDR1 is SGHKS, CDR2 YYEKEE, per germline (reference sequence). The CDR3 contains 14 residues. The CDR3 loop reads CASSVYRGPYEQCF. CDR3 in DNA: TGTGCCAGCAGCGTATACCGTGGGCCATACGAGCAGTGCTTC. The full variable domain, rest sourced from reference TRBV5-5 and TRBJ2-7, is DAGVTQSPTHLIKTRGQQVTLRCSPISGHKSVSWYQQVLGQGPQFIFQYYEKEERGRGNFPDRFSARQFPNYSSELNVNALLLGDSALYLCASSVYRGPYEQCFGPGTRLTVT.

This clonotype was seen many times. The CDR3 sequence: CASSYSKDGLAARYYTGELFF. CDR3 nucleotides: TGTGCCAGCAGTTACTCGAAGGACGGACTAGCAGCGCGTTATTACACCGGGGAGCTGTTTTTT. The V call is TRBV6-5, the J call TRBJ2-2; 8 bases agree with TRBD2. The CDR3 is 21 amino acids. V dropped 0 bases and J dropped 3; count of bases not matched to a gene: 18. The V gene's germline CDR1 is MNHEY and CDR2 SVGAGI.

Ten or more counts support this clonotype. CDR3 in DNA: TGCAGCGTTTTGACAGGGGCTTTAAACACTGAAGCTTTCTTT. Translated, it gives CSVLTGALNTEAFF. The V gene is TRBV29-1, the J gene TRBJ1-1; 8 bases match TRBD1. V lost 5 bases and J lost 2; bases outside the gene matches: 7. The CDR3 length is 14 residues. Per germline, CDR1 SQVTM and CDR2 ANQGSEA.

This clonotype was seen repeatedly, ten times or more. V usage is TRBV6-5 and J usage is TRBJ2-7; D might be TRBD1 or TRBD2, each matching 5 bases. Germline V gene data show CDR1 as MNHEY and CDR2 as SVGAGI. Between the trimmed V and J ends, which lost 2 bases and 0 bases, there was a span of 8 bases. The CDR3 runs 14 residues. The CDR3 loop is CASSYGTASYEQYF. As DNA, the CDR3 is TGTGCCAGCAGTTACGGGACGGCCTCCTACGAGCAGTACTTC.

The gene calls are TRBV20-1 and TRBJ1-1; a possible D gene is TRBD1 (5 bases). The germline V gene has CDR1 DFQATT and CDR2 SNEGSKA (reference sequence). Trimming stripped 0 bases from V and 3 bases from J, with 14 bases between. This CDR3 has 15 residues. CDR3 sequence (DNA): TGCAGTGCTAGAGATATGGGGGGGGGGGACACTGAAGCTTTCTTT. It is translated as CSARDMGGGDTEAFF.

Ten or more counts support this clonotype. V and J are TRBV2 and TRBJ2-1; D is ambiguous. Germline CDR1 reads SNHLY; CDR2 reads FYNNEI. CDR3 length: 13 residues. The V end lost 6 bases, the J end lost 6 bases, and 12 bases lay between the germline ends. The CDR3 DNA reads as TGTGCCAGCAGAGATGACTGGGGCAATGAGCAGTTCTTC. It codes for CASRDDWGNEQFF.

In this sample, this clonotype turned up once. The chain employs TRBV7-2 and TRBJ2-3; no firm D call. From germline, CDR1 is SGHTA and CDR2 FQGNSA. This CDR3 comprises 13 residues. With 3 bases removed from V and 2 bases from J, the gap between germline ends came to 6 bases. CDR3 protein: CASSFAYTDTQYF. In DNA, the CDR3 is TGTGCCAGCAGCTTTGCCTACACAGATACGCAGTATTTT.

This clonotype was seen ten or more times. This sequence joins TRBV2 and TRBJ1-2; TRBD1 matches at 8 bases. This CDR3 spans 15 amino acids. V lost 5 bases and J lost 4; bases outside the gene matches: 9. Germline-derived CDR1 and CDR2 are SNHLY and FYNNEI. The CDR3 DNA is TGTGCCAGCAGTCAGGGGGCAGGGGGGATCTATGGCTACACCTTC. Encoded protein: CASSQGAGGIYGYTF.